This TCR beta chain came from a study of OX40 agonist ivuxolimab in advanced cancers. For the study at large: It was ivuxolimab, an agonistic anti-OX40 (CD134) antibody, that patients were treated with.

Broader study findings: CD8+ T cells averaged more expanded clones than CD4+. Circulating CD4+ and CD8+ T cells showed clonal expansion by week 6 at 0.1 to 3.0 mg/kg. Also present in some nonresponders was a low level of normalized T-cell clonal expansion.

About this clone: Its cognate antigen is unknown.

Repertoires were generated with immunoSEQ multiplex PCR, while TCRdb's copy carries only in-frame clones and drops some. Of tens of thousands of clones in the sample, about 85% were seen once. Per germline, CDR1 MNHEY and CDR2 SMNVEV (reference sequence). This CDR3 spans 14 amino acids. The V and J ends lost 3 bases and 2 bases respectively, with 5 bases between them. The genes are TRBV27 and TRBJ2-6, with D possibly matching TRBD2 (5 bases). This specimen consisted of CD4+ or CD8+ T cells sorted from blood, obtained in a trial of the OX40 agonist ivuxolimab. The clonotype was recovered from an adult with an advanced solid tumor such as melanoma, head and neck, liver or kidney cancer. The CDR3, as DNA: TGTGCCAGCAGTTTGAGGGCTGGGGCCAACGTCCTGACTTTC. Translated: CASSLRAGANVLTF.